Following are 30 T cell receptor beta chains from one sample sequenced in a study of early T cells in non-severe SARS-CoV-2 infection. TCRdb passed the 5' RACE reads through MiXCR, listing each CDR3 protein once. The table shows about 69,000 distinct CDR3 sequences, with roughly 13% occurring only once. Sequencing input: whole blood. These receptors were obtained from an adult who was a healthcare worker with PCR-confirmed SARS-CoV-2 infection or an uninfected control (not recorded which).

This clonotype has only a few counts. CDR3 region: CAISRDRGSGYGYTF. CDR3 in DNA: TGTGCCATCAGCCGGGACAGGGGGTCTGGCTATGGCTACACCTTC. The chain uses TRBV10-3 and TRBJ1-2; TRBD1 matches at 11 bases. The J segment lost 4 bases and the V segment lost 6 bases, leaving 7 bases of the junction unmatched. This CDR3 contains 15 residues. Germline V gene sequence: CDR1 ENHRY, CDR2 SYGVKD.

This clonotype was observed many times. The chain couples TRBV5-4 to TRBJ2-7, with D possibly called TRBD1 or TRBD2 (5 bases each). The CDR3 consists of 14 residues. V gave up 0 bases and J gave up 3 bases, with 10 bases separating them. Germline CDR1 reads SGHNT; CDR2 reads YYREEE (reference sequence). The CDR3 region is CASSLGPRGYEQYF. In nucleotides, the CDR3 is TGTGCCAGCAGCTTGGGGCCGAGGGGCTACGAGCAGTACTTC.

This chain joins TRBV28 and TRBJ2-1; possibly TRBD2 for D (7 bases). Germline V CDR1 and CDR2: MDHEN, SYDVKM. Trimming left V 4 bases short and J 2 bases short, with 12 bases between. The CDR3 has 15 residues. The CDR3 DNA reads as TGTGCCAGCAGTTCCGGGGGGCAACCCTACAATGAGCAGTTCTTC. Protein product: CASSSGGQPYNEQFF.

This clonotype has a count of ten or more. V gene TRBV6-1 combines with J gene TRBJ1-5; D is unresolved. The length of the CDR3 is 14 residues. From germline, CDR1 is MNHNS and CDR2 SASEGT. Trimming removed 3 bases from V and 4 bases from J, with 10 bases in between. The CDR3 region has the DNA TGTGCCAGCAGTGAGGGAACAAAAAATCAGCCCCAGCATTTT. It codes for CASSEGTKNQPQHF.

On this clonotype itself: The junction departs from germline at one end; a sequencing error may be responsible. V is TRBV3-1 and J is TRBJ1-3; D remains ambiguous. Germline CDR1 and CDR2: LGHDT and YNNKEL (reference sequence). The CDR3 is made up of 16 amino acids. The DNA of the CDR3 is TGTGCCAGCAGCCACCCCCATAGTTACTCTGAAAACACCATATATTTT. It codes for CASSHPHSYSENTIYF.

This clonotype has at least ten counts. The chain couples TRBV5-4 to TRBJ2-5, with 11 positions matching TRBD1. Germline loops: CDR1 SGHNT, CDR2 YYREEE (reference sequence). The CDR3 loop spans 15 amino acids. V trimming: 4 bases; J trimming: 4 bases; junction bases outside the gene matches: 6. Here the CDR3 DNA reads TGTGCCAGCAGCCAGGACAGGGGGCGGCTAGAGACCCAGTACTTC. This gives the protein CASSQDRGRLETQYF.

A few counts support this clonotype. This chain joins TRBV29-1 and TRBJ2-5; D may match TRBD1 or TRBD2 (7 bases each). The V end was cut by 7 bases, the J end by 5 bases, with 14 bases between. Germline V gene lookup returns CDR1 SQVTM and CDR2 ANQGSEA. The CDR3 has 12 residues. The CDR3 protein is CSAGGGGETQYF. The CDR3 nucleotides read TGCAGCGCAGGGGGGGGCGGCGAGACCCAGTACTTC.

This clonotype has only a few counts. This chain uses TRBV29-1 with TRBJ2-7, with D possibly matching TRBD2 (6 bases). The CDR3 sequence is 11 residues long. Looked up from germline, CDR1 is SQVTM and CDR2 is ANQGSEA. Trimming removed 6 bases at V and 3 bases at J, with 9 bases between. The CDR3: CSVSGDYEQYF. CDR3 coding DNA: TGCAGCGTGTCGGGGGACTACGAGCAGTACTTC.

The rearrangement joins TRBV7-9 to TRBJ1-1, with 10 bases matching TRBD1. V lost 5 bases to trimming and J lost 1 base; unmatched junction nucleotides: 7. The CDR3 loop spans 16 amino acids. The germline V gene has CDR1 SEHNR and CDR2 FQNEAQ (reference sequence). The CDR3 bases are TGTGCCAGCAGCCCCGGACAGGGGGGCCGGAACACTGAAGCTTTCTTT. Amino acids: CASSPGQGGRNTEAFF.

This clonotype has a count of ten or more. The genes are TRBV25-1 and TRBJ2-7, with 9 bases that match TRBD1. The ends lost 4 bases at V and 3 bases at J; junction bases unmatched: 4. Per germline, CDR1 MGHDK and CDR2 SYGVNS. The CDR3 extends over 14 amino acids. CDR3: CASSGGQGFYEQYF. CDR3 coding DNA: TGTGCCAGCAGTGGGGGACAGGGTTTCTACGAGCAGTACTTC.

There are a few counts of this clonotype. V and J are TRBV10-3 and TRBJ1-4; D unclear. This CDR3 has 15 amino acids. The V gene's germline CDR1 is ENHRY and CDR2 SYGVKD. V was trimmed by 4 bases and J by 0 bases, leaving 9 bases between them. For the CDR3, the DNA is TGTGCCATCAGTGCGGCAAGACCAACTAATGAAAAACTGTTTTTT. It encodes CAISAARPTNEKLFF.

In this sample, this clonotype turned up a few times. The CDR3 region has the DNA TGCGCCAGCAGCTTGTTAGAGACCCAGTACTTC. Amino acids: CASSLLETQYF. The rearrangement joins TRBV5-1 to TRBJ2-5; unclear D gene. Per germline, CDR1 SGHRS and CDR2 YFSETQ. CDR3 length: 11 residues. The ends were cut back, 1 base at V and 4 bases at J, with 2 bases in the middle.

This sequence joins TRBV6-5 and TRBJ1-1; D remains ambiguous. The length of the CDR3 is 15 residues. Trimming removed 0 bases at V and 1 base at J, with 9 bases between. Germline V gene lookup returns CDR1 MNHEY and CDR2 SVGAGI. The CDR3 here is CASSYSGGRNTEAFF. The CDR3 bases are TGTGCCAGCAGTTACTCTGGCGGCCGGAACACTGAAGCTTTCTTT.

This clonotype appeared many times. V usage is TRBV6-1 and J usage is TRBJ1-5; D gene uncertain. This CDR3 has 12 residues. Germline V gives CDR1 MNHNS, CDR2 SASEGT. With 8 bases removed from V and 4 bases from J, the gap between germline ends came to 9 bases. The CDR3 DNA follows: TGTGCCAGCTCGGACCGAAATCAGCCCCAGCATTTT. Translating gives CASSDRNQPQHF.

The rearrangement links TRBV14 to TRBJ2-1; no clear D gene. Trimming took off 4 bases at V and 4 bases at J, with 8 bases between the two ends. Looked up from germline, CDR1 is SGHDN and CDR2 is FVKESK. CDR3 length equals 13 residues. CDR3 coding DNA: TGTGCCAGCAGCCTGCAGAATTACAATGAGCAGTTCTTC. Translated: CASSLQNYNEQFF.

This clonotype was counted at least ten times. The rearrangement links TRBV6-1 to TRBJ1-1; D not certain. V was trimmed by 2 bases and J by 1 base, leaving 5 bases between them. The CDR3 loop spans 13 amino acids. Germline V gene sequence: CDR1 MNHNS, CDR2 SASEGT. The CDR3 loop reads CASSESSNTEAFF. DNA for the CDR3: TGTGCCAGCAGTGAATCGTCGAACACTGAAGCTTTCTTT.

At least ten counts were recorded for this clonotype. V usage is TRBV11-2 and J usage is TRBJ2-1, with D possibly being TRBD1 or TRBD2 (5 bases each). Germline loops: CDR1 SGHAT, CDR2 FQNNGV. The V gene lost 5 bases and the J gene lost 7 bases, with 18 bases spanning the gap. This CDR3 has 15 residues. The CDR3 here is CASSPGLRKGNEQFF. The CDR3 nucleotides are TGTGCCAGCAGCCCGGGGCTCCGAAAGGGGAATGAGCAGTTCTTC.

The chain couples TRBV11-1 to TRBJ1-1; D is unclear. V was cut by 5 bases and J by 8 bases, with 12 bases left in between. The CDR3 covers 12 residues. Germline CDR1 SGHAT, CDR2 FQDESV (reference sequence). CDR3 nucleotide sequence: TGTGCCAGCAGCCAACAGTACGGAGAAGCTTTCTTT. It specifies CASSQQYGEAFF.

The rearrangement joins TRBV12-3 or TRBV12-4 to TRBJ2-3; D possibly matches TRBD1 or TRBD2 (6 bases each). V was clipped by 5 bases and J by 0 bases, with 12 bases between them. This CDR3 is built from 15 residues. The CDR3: CASSLPGASTDTQYF. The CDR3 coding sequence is TGTGCCAGCAGTCTTCCGGGGGCCAGCACAGATACGCAGTATTTT.

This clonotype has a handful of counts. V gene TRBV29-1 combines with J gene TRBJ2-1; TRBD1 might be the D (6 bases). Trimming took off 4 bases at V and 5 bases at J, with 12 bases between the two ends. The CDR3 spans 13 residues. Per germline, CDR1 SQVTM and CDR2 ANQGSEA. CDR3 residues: CSVARQGNNEQFF. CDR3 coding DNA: TGCAGCGTTGCCAGGCAGGGGAACAATGAGCAGTTCTTC.

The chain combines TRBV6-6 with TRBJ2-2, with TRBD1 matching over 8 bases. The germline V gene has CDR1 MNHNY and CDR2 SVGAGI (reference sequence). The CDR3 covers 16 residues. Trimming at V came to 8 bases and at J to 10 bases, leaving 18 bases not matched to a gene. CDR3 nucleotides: TGTGCCAGCTCAAAATACCCCGGGACAGGAATGAAGGAGCTGTTTTTT. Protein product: CASSKYPGTGMKELFF.

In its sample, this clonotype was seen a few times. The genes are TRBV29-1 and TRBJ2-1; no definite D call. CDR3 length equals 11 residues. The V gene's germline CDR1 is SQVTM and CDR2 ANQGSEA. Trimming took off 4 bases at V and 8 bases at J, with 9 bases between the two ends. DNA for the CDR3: TGCAGCGTTGGTGGCGCGGATGAGCAGTTCTTC. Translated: CSVGGADEQFF.

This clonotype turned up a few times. The CDR3 sequence is CSVWVLSNEQYF. Written as DNA, the CDR3 is TGCAGCGTTTGGGTCCTCTCGAACGAGCAGTACTTC. The chain has TRBV29-1 and TRBJ2-7; D gene unclear. Looked up from germline, CDR1 is SQVTM and CDR2 is ANQGSEA. The CDR3 has 12 amino acids. Trimming left V 5 bases short and J 5 bases short, with 13 bases between.

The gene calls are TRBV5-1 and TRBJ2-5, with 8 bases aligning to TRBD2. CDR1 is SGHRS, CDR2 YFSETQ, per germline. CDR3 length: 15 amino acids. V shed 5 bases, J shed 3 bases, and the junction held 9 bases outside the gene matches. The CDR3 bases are TGCGCCAGCAGTTCCCCGGGGGGGACTGAAGAGACCCAGTACTTC. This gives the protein CASSSPGGTEETQYF.

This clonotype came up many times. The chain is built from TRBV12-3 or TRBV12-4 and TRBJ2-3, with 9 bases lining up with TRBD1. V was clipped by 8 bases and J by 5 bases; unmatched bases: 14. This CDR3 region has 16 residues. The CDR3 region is CASGPNRGQGLDTQYF. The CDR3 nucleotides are TGTGCCAGCGGGCCCAACCGGGGACAGGGTTTAGATACGCAGTATTTT.

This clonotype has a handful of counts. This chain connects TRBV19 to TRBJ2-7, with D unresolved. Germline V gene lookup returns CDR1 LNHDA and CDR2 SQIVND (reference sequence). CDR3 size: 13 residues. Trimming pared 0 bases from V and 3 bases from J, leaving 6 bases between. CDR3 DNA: TGTGCCAGTAGTATAGAGGCTGACTACGAGCAGTACTTC. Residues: CASSIEADYEQYF.

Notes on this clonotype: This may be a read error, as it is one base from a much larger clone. CDR3 sequence reads: CASSIEGNTGVLFF. The DNA for the CDR3 is TGTGCCAGTAGTATAGAAGGGAACACCGGGGTGCTGTTTTTT. The J gene is TRBJ2-2, the V gene TRBV19; TRBD2 is a possible D gene (5 bases). Looked up from germline, CDR1 is LNHDA and CDR2 is SQIVND (reference sequence). The CDR3 consists of 14 residues.

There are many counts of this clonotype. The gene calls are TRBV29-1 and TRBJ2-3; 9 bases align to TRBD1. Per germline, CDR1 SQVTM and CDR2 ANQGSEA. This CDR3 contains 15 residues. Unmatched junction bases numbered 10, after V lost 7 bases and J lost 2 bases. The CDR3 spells CSGYLGQGFTDTQYF. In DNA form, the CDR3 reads TGCAGCGGCTACCTGGGACAGGGCTTCACAGATACGCAGTATTTT.

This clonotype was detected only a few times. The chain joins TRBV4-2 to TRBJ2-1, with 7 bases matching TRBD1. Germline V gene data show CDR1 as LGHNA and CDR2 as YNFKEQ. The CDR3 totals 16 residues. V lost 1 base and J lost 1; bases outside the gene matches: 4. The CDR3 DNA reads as TGTGCCAGCAGCCAAGCGGAGACAGGGTCCTACAATGAGCAGTTCTTC. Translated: CASSQAETGSYNEQFF.

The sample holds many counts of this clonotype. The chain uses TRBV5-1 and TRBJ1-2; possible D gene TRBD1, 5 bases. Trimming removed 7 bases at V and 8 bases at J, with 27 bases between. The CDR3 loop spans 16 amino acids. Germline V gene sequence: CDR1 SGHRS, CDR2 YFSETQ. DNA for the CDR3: TGCGCCAGCGGTGAGGAAGGGGAGGCCCTCCCGAAGGGCTACACCTTC. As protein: CASGEEGEALPKGYTF.